This T cell receptor beta chain was recovered during a study of control samples from healthy donors and cancer patients. Per germline, CDR1 SGDLS and CDR2 YYNGEE. The length of the CDR3 is 17 residues. With 2 bases removed from V and 0 bases from J, the gap between germline ends came to 15 bases. Some clones are missing from TCRdb's copy, which holds only in-frame ones; the method was immunoSEQ multiplex PCR. Of about 65,000 clones listed, just over 90% are singletons. This TCR derives from a woman aged 50 to 65 with colorectal cancer. Sequencing was carried out using PBMCs. This rearrangement joins TRBV9 to TRBJ1-3; D possibly corresponds to TRBD1 (5 bases). The CDR3 loop reads CASSVRADTNSGNTIYF. The CDR3 DNA reads TGTGCCAGCAGCGTTCGTGCGGACACGAACTCTGGAAACACCATATATTTT. The full variable domain, in which reference TRBV9 and TRBJ1-3 provide the parts outside the CDR3, is DSGVTQTPKHLITATGQRVTLRCSPRSGDLSVYWYQQSLDQGLQFLIQYYNGEERAKGNILERFSAQQFPDLHSELNLSSLELGDSALYFCASSVRADTNSGNTIYFGEGSWLTVV.